This record looks at one T cell receptor beta chain sequence and its context. Its antigen is not identified. This sample was taken from a study of cytomegalovirus exposure and HLA in healthy donors. Study-wide background: The approximately 120 validation repertoires used the same platform as the roughly 670 first-cohort repertoires, a later analysis reported. Points from the study as a whole: In the roughly 120 validation repertoires, a later analysis found that first-cohort TCR clusters tended to co-occur. Listed as cytomegalovirus-associated were 164 TCR beta chains. The classifier was said to identify cytomegalovirus status with high specificity and sensitivity.

The CDR3 has 11 amino acids. CDR1 is GTSNPN and CDR2 is SVGIG in the germline V gene (reference sequence). V lost 1 base, J lost 11 bases, and 4 bases stayed unmatched. This table comes from immunoSEQ multiplex PCR, and its TCRdb copy is limited to in-frame clones, with some not included. The table lists about 240,000 clones, 75% to 90% of them singletons. The sample taken for sequencing was PBMCs. This sequence joins TRBV30 and TRBJ2-7; 8 bases map to TRBD1. The receptor's source is a woman aged 25-40 years in good health and CMV-seropositive. The CDR3, as DNA: TGTGCCTGGAGTGGGACAGGGCGGAAGTACTTC. It yields the protein CAWSGTGRKYF. The complete variable domain, with remaining parts taken from reference TRBV30 and TRBJ2-7, reads SQTIHQWPATLVQPVGSPLSLECTVEGTSNPNLYWYRQAAGRGLQLLFYSVGIGQISSEVPQNLSASRPQDRQFILSSKKLLLSDSGFYLCAWSGTGRKYFGPGTRLTVT.